The rows below give T cell receptor beta chains drawn from one sample of a study of T cells after yellow fever vaccination. TCRdb analysed the 5' RACE reads with MiXCR anew, one entry per CDR3 protein. The sample lists roughly 340,000 distinct CDR3 sequences, approximately 4% occurring once. Specimen: PBMCs, collected 5 days after the yellow fever booster vaccination. These receptors were collected from a man younger than 35 who received the YFV17D yellow fever vaccine. The CDR3 runs from the conserved cysteine through the conserved F or W. The D gene is left open where the match is weak. Some rows mark clone size as missing; the rest say once, few, many or name a class of expanded clone.

cdr3_nt: TGTGCCAGCAGCTCGGATTACACCGGGGAGCTGTTTTTT
cdr3_aa: CASSSDYTGELFF
clone_size: -
d_call: -
v_call: TRBV7-3
j_call: TRBJ2-2

cdr3_nt: TGTGCCAGCAGTGGCTCCTCCGGAGTACATATCCACTATGAAAAACTGTTTTTT
cdr3_aa: CASSGSSGVHIHYEKLFF
clone_size: many
d_call: -
v_call: TRBV25-1
j_call: TRBJ1-4

cdr3_nt: TGTGCCAGCAGCCTGCCCCTAGCGGGGTTCCACAATGAGCAGTTCTTC
cdr3_aa: CASSLPLAGFHNEQFF
clone_size: few
d_call: TRBD2
v_call: TRBV5-5
j_call: TRBJ2-1

cdr3_nt: TGCGCCAGCAGCACCGGACTAGCGGAAACTGTTACGCAGTATTTT
cdr3_aa: CASSTGLAETVTQYF
clone_size: -
d_call: TRBD2
v_call: TRBV5-1
j_call: TRBJ2-3

cdr3_nt: TGTGCCAGCAGATACAGGGGGCCGGGTGAAAAACTGTTTTTT
cdr3_aa: CASRYRGPGEKLFF
clone_size: few
d_call: TRBD1
v_call: TRBV7-8
j_call: TRBJ1-4

cdr3_nt: TGTGCCAGCTCACCCTGGAACCGGGGCACTGAAGCTTTCTTT
cdr3_aa: CASSPWNRGTEAFF
clone_size: many
d_call: -
v_call: TRBV18
j_call: TRBJ1-1

cdr3_nt: TGTGCCACCAGCGTTGAGGGAGTCACAATGGGGGCTTTCTTT
cdr3_aa: CATSVEGVTMGAFF
clone_size: -
d_call: -
v_call: TRBV12-3/TRBV12-4
j_call: TRBJ1-1

cdr3_nt: TGTGCCAGCCGCAAGGGGGGCTTTAACACTGAAGCTTTCTTT
cdr3_aa: CASRKGGFNTEAFF
clone_size: many
d_call: -
v_call: TRBV5-6
j_call: TRBJ1-1

cdr3_nt: TGCAGCGTTTGGGAAGGGACGGCAGACCATCAGCCCCAGCATTTT
cdr3_aa: CSVWEGTADHQPQHF
clone_size: -
d_call: -
v_call: TRBV29-1
j_call: TRBJ1-5

cdr3_nt: TGTGCCAGCAGTTTCATGGCCTATGGCTACACCTTC
cdr3_aa: CASSFMAYGYTF
clone_size: few
d_call: -
v_call: TRBV28
j_call: TRBJ1-2

cdr3_nt: TGTGCCAGCAGCTTAGGTACCAGGACTAGCACAGATACGCAGTATTTT
cdr3_aa: CASSLGTRTSTDTQYF
clone_size: many
d_call: -
v_call: TRBV7-2
j_call: TRBJ2-3

cdr3_nt: TGTGCCAGCAGCTTACTAGGCGGGGAAGGCACAGATACGCAGTATTTT
cdr3_aa: CASSLLGGEGTDTQYF
clone_size: -
d_call: -
v_call: TRBV7-8
j_call: TRBJ2-3

cdr3_nt: TGTGCCAGTAGGACAGGGGGCAGGGACACTGAAGCTTTCTTT
cdr3_aa: CASRTGGRDTEAFF
clone_size: many
d_call: TRBD1
v_call: TRBV19
j_call: TRBJ1-1

cdr3_nt: TGTGCCAGCAGCTTAGAACAGTATAATTCACCCCTCCACTTT
cdr3_aa: CASSLEQYNSPLHF
clone_size: many
d_call: -
v_call: TRBV7-9
j_call: TRBJ1-6

cdr3_nt: TGTGCAATAGGGTCGGTGAATCAGCCCCAGCATTTT
cdr3_aa: CAIGSVNQPQHF
clone_size: few
d_call: -
v_call: TRBV10-3
j_call: TRBJ1-5

cdr3_nt: TGTGCCACCAGCAGAGATGGCGAGACCCGTCAGCCCCAGCATTTT
cdr3_aa: CATSRDGETRQPQHF
clone_size: -
d_call: -
v_call: TRBV15
j_call: TRBJ1-5

cdr3_nt: TGTGCCAGCAGCCTACAGGGGTTTACAGATACGCAGTATTTT
cdr3_aa: CASSLQGFTDTQYF
clone_size: many
d_call: TRBD1
v_call: TRBV11-2
j_call: TRBJ2-3

cdr3_nt: TGTGCCAGTAGTATTGGGGCTGGGAACACTGAAGCTTTCTTT
cdr3_aa: CASSIGAGNTEAFF
clone_size: few
d_call: -
v_call: TRBV19
j_call: TRBJ1-1

cdr3_nt: TGTGCCTGGAGTGTCCCCTTGGCAGGGGGTAATCAGCCCCAGCATTTT
cdr3_aa: CAWSVPLAGGNQPQHF
clone_size: -
d_call: TRBD1
v_call: TRBV30
j_call: TRBJ1-5

cdr3_nt: TGTGCCAGCAGGGATACGGGACAGGAGCTCTATGGCTACACCTTC
cdr3_aa: CASRDTGQELYGYTF
clone_size: few
d_call: TRBD1
v_call: TRBV6-5
j_call: TRBJ1-2

cdr3_nt: TGTGCCAGCAGCTTAGTGGCGGACGGCATGAACACTGAAGCTTTCTTT
cdr3_aa: CASSLVADGMNTEAFF
clone_size: many
d_call: -
v_call: TRBV11-2
j_call: TRBJ1-1

cdr3_nt: TGTGCCTGGAGTGCCCGCCACAGGGGGCTTTCTGAAGCTTTCTTT
cdr3_aa: CAWSARHRGLSEAFF
clone_size: -
d_call: TRBD1
v_call: TRBV30
j_call: TRBJ1-1

cdr3_nt: TGTGCCAGCAGTTACAGGGGGGCAAGGAACACCGGGGAGCTGTTTTTT
cdr3_aa: CASSYRGARNTGELFF
clone_size: many
d_call: -
v_call: TRBV6-6
j_call: TRBJ2-2

cdr3_nt: TGTGCCAGCAGTTCGCCAGATAGCGGGGGCACAGATACGCAGTATTTT
cdr3_aa: CASSSPDSGGTDTQYF
clone_size: few
d_call: TRBD2
v_call: TRBV6-2/TRBV6-3
j_call: TRBJ2-3

cdr3_nt: TGCAGCGTCGGACTAGCGGGGGGGCCAGATACGCAGTATTTT
cdr3_aa: CSVGLAGGPDTQYF
clone_size: few
d_call: TRBD2
v_call: TRBV29-1
j_call: TRBJ2-3

cdr3_nt: TGTGCCAGCAGCTTAGGGATAACAGGGGGCGGCGTGAAGGCTGAAGCTTTCTTT
cdr3_aa: CASSLGITGGGVKAEAFF
clone_size: few
d_call: TRBD1
v_call: TRBV7-2
j_call: TRBJ1-1

cdr3_nt: TGCGCCAGCAGCTGGGGCCGTACCTACGAGCAGTACTTC
cdr3_aa: CASSWGRTYEQYF
clone_size: few
d_call: -
v_call: TRBV5-1
j_call: TRBJ2-7

cdr3_nt: TGTGCCAGCAGTTCGGAGGGAGGCGGAGAAAAACTGTTTTTT
cdr3_aa: CASSSEGGGEKLFF
clone_size: -
d_call: -
v_call: TRBV12-3/TRBV12-4
j_call: TRBJ1-4